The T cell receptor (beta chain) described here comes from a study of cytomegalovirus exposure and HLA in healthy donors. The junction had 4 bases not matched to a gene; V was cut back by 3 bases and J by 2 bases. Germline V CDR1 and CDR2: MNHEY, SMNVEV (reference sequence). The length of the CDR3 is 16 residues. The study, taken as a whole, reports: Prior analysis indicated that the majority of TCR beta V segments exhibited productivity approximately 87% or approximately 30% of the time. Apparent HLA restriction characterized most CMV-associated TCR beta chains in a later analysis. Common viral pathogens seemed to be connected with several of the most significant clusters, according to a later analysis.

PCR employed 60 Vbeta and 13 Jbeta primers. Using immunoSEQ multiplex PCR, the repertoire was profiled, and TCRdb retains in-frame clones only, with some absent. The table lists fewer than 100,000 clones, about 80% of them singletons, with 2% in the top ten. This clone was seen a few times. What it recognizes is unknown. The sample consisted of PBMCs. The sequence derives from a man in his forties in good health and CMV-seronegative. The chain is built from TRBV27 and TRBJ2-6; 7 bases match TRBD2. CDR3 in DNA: TGTGCCAGCAGTTTGGCGGGAGCTGCTGGGGCCAACGTCCTGACTTTC. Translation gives CASSLAGAAGANVLTF.